The entry below describes one TCR beta chain. Germline CDR1 MGHRA, CDR2 YSYEKL. This CDR3 comprises 16 residues. V was shortened by 1 base and J by 4 bases, with 14 bases between the two germline ends. These data belong to a study of shared clonotypes between healthy human individuals. CD45RO-negative, CCR7-positively selected cells formed the naive CD8 fraction, excluding terminally differentiated effector memory CD45RA+ cells. Those who donated were healthy HIV-negative adults, with no recent acute infections or vaccinations reported. Produced via immunoSEQ multiplex PCR; TCRdb's table is partial and in-frame only. The sample yields 650,000 to 800,000 clones, about 90% seen once.

The chain has TRBV4-1 and TRBJ1-5, with no clear D. This sequence was found in a man in his thirties or forties in good health. The sequencing input was naive CD8+ T cells sorted from blood. The CDR3 sequence: CASSQGSVDSNQPQHF. DNA of the CDR3: TGCGCCAGCAGCCAAGGTTCAGTAGATTCAAATCAGCCCCAGCATTTT.